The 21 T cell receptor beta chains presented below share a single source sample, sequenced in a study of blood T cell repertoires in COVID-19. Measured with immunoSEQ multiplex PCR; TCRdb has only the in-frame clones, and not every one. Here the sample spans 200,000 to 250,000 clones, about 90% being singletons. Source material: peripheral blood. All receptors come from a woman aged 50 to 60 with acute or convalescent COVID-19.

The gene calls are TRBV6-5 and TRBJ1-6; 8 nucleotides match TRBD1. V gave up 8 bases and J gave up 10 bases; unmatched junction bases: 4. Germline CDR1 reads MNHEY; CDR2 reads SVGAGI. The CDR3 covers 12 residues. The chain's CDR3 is CASSAGGSPLHF. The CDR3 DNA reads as TGTGCCAGCTCGGCAGGGGGCTCACCCCTCCACTTT.

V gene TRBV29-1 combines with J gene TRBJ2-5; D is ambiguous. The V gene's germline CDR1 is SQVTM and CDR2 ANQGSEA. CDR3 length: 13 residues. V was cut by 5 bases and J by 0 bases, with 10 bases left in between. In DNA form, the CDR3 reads TGCAGCGTTAATTCAGTGTACCAAGAGACCCAGTACTTC. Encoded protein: CSVNSVYQETQYF.

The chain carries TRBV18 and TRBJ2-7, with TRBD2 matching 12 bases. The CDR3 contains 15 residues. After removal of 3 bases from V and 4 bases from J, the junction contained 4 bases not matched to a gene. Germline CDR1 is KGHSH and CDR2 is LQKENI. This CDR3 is CASSPGLAGAYEQYF. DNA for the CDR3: TGTGCCAGCTCACCGGGACTAGCGGGCGCTTACGAGCAGTACTTC.

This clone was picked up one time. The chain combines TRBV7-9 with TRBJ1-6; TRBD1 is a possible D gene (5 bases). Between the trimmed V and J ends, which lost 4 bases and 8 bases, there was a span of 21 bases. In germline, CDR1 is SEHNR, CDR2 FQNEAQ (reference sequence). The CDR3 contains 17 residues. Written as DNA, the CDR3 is TGTGCCAGCAGCTCCCGGGGGTCTTCCTTTGGCGATTCACCCCTCCACTTT. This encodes CASSSRGSSFGDSPLHF.

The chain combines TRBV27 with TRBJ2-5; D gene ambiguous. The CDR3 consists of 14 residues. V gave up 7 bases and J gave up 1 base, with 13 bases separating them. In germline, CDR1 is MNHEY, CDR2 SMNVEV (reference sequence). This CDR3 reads CASKPAWAQETQYF. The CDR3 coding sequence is TGTGCCAGCAAGCCGGCGTGGGCCCAAGAGACCCAGTACTTC.

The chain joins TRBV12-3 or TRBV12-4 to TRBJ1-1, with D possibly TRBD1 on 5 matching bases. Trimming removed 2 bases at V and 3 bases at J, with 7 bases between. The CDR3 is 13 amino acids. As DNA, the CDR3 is TGTGCCAGCAGTTTACAGGGTCACACTGAAGCTTTCTTT. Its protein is CASSLQGHTEAFF.

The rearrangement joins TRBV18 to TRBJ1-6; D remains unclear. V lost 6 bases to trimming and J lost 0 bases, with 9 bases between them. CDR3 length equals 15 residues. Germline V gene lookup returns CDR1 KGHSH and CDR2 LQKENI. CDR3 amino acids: CASSSGSSYNSPLHF. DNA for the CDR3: TGTGCCAGCTCTTCGGGAAGCTCCTATAATTCACCCCTCCACTTT.

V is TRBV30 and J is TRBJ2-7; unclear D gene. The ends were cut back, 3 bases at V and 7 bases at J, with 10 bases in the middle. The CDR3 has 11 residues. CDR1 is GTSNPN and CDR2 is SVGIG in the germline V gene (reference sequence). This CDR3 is CAWSAGEEQYF. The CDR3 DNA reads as TGTGCCTGGAGCGCTGGTGAGGAGCAGTACTTC.

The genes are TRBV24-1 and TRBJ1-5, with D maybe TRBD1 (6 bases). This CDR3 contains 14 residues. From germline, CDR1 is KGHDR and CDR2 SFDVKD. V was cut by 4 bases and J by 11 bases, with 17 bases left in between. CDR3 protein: CATSDTGQFRAQHF. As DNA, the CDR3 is TGTGCCACCAGTGACACAGGACAGTTCAGAGCCCAGCATTTT.

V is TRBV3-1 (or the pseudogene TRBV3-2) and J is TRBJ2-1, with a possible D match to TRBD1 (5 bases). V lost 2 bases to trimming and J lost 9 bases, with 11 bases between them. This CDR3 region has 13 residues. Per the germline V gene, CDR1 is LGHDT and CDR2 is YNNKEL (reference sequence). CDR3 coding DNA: TGTGCCAGCAGCCAACTTCAGGGAACTGAGCAGTTCTTC. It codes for CASSQLQGTEQFF.

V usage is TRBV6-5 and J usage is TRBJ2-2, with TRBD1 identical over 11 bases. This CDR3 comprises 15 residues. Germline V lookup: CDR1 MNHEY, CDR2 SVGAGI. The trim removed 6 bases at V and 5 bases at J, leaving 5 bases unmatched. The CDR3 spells CASRDGTGGTGELFF. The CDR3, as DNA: TGTGCCAGCAGAGATGGGACAGGGGGAACCGGGGAGCTGTTTTTT.

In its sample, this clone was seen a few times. This chain's CDR3 is CASSSSWGAEQYF. The DNA for the CDR3 is TGTGCCAGCAGCTCCTCTTGGGGAGCCGAGCAGTACTTC. The chain employs TRBV7-9 and TRBJ2-7; maybe TRBD2 (5 bases). This CDR3 is 13 amino acids long. Per the germline V gene, CDR1 is SEHNR and CDR2 is FQNEAQ (reference sequence). V was cut by 4 bases and J by 6 bases, with 13 bases left in between.

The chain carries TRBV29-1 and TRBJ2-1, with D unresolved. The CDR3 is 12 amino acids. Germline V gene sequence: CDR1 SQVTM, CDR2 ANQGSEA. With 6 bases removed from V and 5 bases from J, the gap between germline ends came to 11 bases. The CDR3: CSVNRLNNEQFF. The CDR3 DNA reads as TGCAGCGTCAACCGACTGAACAATGAGCAGTTCTTC.

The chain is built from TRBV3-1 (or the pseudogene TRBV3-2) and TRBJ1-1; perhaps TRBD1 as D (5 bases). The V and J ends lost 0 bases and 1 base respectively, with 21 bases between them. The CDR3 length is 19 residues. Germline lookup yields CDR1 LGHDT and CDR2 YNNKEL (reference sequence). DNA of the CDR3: TGTGCCAGCAGCCAAGAATGGGCGGGGCTAGATGCATGGAACACTGAAGCTTTCTTT. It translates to CASSQEWAGLDAWNTEAFF.

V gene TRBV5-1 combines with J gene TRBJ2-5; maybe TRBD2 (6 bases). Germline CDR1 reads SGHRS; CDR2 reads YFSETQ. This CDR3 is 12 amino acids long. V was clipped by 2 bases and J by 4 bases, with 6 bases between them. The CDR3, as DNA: TGCGCCAGCAGCTTCGGGGGAGAGACCCAGTACTTC. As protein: CASSFGGETQYF.

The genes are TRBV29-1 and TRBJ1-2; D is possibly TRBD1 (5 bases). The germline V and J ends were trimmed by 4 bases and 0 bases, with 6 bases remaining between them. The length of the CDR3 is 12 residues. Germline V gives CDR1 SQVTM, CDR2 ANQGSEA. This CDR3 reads CSVGQTNYGYTF. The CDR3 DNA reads TGCAGCGTTGGACAGACTAACTATGGCTACACCTTC.

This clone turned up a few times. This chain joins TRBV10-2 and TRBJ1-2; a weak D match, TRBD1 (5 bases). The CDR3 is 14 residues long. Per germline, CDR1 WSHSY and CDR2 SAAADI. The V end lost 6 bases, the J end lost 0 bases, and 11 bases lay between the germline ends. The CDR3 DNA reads TGCGCCAGCAGGGCAGGGATAGCTAACTATGGCTACACCTTC. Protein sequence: CASRAGIANYGYTF.

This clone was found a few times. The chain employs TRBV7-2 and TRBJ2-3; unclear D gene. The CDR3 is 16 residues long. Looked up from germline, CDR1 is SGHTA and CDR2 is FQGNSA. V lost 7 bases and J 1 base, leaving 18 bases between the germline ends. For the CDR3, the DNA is TGTGCCAGCAACTACTACCCATTTTTAGGCACAGATACGCAGTATTTT. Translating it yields CASNYYPFLGTDTQYF. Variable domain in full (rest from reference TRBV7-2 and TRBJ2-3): GAGVSQSPSNKVTEKGKDVELRCDPISGHTALYWYRQSLGQGLEFLIYFQGNSAPDKSGLPSDRFSAERTGGSVSTLTIQRTQQEDSAVYLCASNYYPFLGTDTQYFGPGTRLTVL.

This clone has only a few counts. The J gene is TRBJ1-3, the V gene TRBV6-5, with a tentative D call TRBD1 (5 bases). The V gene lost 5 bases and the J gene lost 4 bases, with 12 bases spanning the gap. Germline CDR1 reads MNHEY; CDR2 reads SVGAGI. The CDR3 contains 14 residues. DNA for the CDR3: TGTGCCAGCAGTACGCAGGGAGGGGGAAACACCATATATTTT. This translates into CASSTQGGGNTIYF.

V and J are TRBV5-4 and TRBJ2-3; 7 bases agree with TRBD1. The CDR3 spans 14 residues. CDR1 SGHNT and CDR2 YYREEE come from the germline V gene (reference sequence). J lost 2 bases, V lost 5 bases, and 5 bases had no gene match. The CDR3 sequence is CASRRTGDTDTQYF. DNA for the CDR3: TGTGCCAGCAGACGGACAGGAGACACAGATACGCAGTATTTT.

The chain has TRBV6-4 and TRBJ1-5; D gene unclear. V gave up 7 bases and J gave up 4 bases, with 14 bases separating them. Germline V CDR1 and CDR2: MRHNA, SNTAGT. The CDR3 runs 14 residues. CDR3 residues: CASTERQMNQPQHF. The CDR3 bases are TGTGCCAGCACCGAGAGACAAATGAATCAGCCCCAGCATTTT.